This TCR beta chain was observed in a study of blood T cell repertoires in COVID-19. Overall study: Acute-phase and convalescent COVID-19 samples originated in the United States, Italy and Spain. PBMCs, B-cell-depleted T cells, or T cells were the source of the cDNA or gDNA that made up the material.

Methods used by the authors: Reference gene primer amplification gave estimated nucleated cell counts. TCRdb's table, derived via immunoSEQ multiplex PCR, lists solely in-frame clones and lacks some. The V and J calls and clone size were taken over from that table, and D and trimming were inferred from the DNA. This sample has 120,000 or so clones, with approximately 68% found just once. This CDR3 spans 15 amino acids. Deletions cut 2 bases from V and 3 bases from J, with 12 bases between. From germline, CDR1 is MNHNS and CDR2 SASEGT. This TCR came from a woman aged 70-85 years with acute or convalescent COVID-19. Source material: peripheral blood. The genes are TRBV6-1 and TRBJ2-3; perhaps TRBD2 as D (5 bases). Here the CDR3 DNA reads TGTGCCAGCAGTGAAACGCTAGCCACTACAGATACGCAGTATTTT. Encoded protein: CASSETLATTDTQYF.